The rows below give T cell receptor beta chains drawn from one sample of a study of long-term antiretroviral therapy in people with HIV. Clones were sequenced by immunoSEQ multiplex PCR, and TCRdb holds only the in-frame ones, with some missing. The table includes 31,000 or so clones, roughly 96% detected once. The sequencing here drew on unsorted PBMCs, taken approximately 6.8 years after starting antiretroviral therapy. Every receptor here comes from a man aged 25 to 40 with HIV. CDR3s include the opening cysteine and the closing phenylalanine or tryptophan. Size tells how often a clone was seen (once, few, many) or the class of an expanded clone, and some rows leave it out.

CDR3aa	abundance	j_gene	v_gene
CASRQGGEQYF	-	TRBJ2-7	TRBV6-6
CASSQDSGGGYGYTF	once	TRBJ1-2	TRBV4-3
CASSLLFPNQPQHF	-	TRBJ1-5	TRBV7-8
CASRKAGRDQPQHF	-	TRBJ1-5	TRBV7-6
CASSQGFGGPTGELFF	-	TRBJ2-2	TRBV4-3
CASSLGQYSNQPQHF	-	TRBJ1-5	TRBV11-3
CASSIRRGPEQYF	once	TRBJ2-7	TRBV19
CASSASQGTADTQYF	-	TRBJ2-3	TRBV6-4
CASSYPGHANYGYTF	-	TRBJ1-2	TRBV7-9
CASSQDRTQGTSAAGQYF	-	TRBJ2-7	TRBV4-3
CASSVAGLAEYNEQFF	-	TRBJ2-1	TRBV9
CATSSDSFSTTEAFF	-	TRBJ1-1	TRBV15
CASSHSGGGDTQYF	once	TRBJ2-3	TRBV7-8
CASRVDSGGPPQHF	-	TRBJ1-5	TRBV6-5
CASSAVQGLTHEQYF	-	TRBJ2-7	TRBV11-2
CASSPKGATEAFF	-	TRBJ1-1	TRBV18
CASSEGGSVFEVAFF	-	TRBJ1-1	TRBV6-1
CATEGQETQYF	-	TRBJ2-5	TRBV10-3
CSVRRAGGRTEAFF	-	TRBJ1-1	TRBV29-1
CASSLGVGDSPLHF	-	TRBJ1-6	TRBV5-5
CASIPSVDYGYTF	-	TRBJ1-2	TRBV7-2
CASSSMRGSNEQFF	-	TRBJ2-1	TRBV9
CSVVGGSVDEQFF	-	TRBJ2-1	TRBV29-1
CASSWGQGDDEQYF	-	TRBJ2-7	TRBV7-2
CASSLSGRSDTQYF	-	TRBJ2-3	TRBV7-2
CASSKTSGSADTQYF	once	TRBJ2-3	TRBV28
CASSEALRTNYGYTF	-	TRBJ1-2	TRBV6-1
CASSLGTPPETQYF	-	TRBJ2-5	TRBV27
CASSSNLLAGRGDTQYF	-	TRBJ2-3	TRBV28
CASSSRQGRGGYTF	once	TRBJ1-2	TRBV6-5
CASRTDLLGQPQHF	-	TRBJ1-5	TRBV19
CASSSLDRSNQPQHF	-	TRBJ1-5	TRBV4-1
CASSGLAGGTDTQYF	-	TRBJ2-3	TRBV5-6
CASSDLGGYEQYF	-	TRBJ2-7	TRBV25-1
CASIGRGFSGNTIYF	-	TRBJ1-3	TRBV27
CASSKGTYDEQYF	-	TRBJ2-7	TRBV9
CSVESPGPDSYGYTF	-	TRBJ1-2	TRBV29-1
CASSQHRGADYGYTF	-	TRBJ1-2	TRBV18
CASSSVGGGPYEQYF	-	TRBJ2-7	TRBV7-2
CASSIDLRGEGTQYF	once	TRBJ2-3	TRBV19
CASSREGGSPLHF	-	TRBJ1-6	TRBV2
CASSFSGRTPGYTF	-	TRBJ1-2	TRBV27
CASSLNGASIDTQYF	-	TRBJ2-3	TRBV7-2
CASSNTDTQYF	-	TRBJ2-3	TRBV7-2
CSIIRTANTEAFF	-	TRBJ1-1	TRBV29-1
CASSSFRTSTDTQYF	-	TRBJ2-3	TRBV5-1
CASSGKGQRGETQYF	-	TRBJ2-5	TRBV9
CASSQDDRGNSPLHF	few	TRBJ1-6	TRBV4-3
CASSLYGSGQPQHF	-	TRBJ1-5	TRBV5-8
CASSLRLAGTTGELFF	-	TRBJ2-2	TRBV7-9
CASSPDGEETQYF	few	TRBJ2-5	TRBV4-1
CASSVRDQPQHF	-	TRBJ1-5	TRBV19
CAISESPRGMNTEAFF	-	TRBJ1-1	TRBV10-3
CASSTLQGANVLTF	-	TRBJ2-6	TRBV19
CASSQDGGTGANVLTF	-	TRBJ2-6	TRBV4-2
CASGRTGGTEAFF	-	TRBJ1-1	TRBV5-1
CASRDGLAVATDTQYF	-	TRBJ2-3	TRBV2